Listed below are T cell receptor beta chains from one sample, sequenced in a study of brain metastases from non-small cell lung cancer. Sequenced by immunoSEQ multiplex PCR; TCRdb stores in-frame clones only, minus some. The sample has 800 to 1,000 clones; about nine tenths are singletons. Sequencing was carried out using tumor-adjacent normal tissue. The receptors were gathered from a donor aged 40 or older with non-small cell lung cancer. Both conserved end residues are part of each CDR3. D genes are given only for firm matches. Only part of the rows carry a size: once, few, many, or a class if the clone is expanded.

j_gene: TRBJ2-1; abundance: few; d_gene: TRBD2; v_gene: TRBV27; CDR3nt: TGTGCCAGCAAAGAAGCGGGGAGTGAGCAGTTCTTC; CDR3aa: CASKEAGSEQFF
j_gene: TRBJ1-5; abundance: .; d_gene: .; v_gene: TRBV21-1; CDR3nt: TGTGCCAGCGGGGGGATTGATAGTCAGCCCCAGCATTTT; CDR3aa: CASGGIDSQPQHF
j_gene: TRBJ1-4; abundance: .; d_gene: .; v_gene: TRBV19; CDR3nt: TGTGCCAGTAGTGACGGGACGGCAACTAATGAAAAACTGTTTTTT; CDR3aa: CASSDGTATNEKLFF
j_gene: TRBJ2-5; abundance: .; d_gene: TRBD2; v_gene: TRBV5-1; CDR3nt: TGCGCCAACAGCTTGGTTCGGGGGGGAGAGACCCAGTACTTC; CDR3aa: CANSLVRGGETQYF
j_gene: TRBJ1-2; abundance: .; d_gene: .; v_gene: TRBV12-3/TRBV12-4; CDR3nt: TGTGCCAGCAGTTTTAGTCCCGATGGCTACACCTTC; CDR3aa: CASSFSPDGYTF
j_gene: TRBJ2-1; abundance: .; d_gene: TRBD1; v_gene: TRBV12-3/TRBV12-4; CDR3nt: TGTGCCAGCAGCCACGGACAGGCAGCGGAGTTCTTC; CDR3aa: CASSHGQAAEFF
j_gene: TRBJ2-2; abundance: .; d_gene: .; v_gene: TRBV4-1; CDR3nt: TGCGCCAGCAGCCAAGATCTTAAGGAGCTGTTTTTT; CDR3aa: CASSQDLKELFF
j_gene: TRBJ2-3; abundance: .; d_gene: TRBD2; v_gene: TRBV5-1; CDR3nt: TGCGCCAGCAGGCTGGGGGGGTCAGATACGCAGTATTTT; CDR3aa: CASRLGGSDTQYF
j_gene: TRBJ2-7; abundance: few; d_gene: .; v_gene: TRBV3-1/TRBV3-2; CDR3nt: TGTGCCAGCAGCCAGGCCGGCACAGGGTTCTCCTACGAGCAGTACTTC; CDR3aa: CASSQAGTGFSYEQYF
j_gene: TRBJ2-2; abundance: .; d_gene: .; v_gene: TRBV25-1; CDR3nt: TGTGCCAGCAGTGAATTAAGACTGAACACCGGGGAGCTGTTTTTT; CDR3aa: CASSELRLNTGELFF
j_gene: TRBJ1-1; abundance: .; d_gene: .; v_gene: TRBV6-5; CDR3nt: TGTACCAGCAGTTACTATGGGGACACTGAAGCTTTCTTT; CDR3aa: CTSSYYGDTEAFF
j_gene: TRBJ2-5; abundance: .; d_gene: .; v_gene: TRBV9; CDR3nt: TGTGCCAGCAGCGTAGAGGGAGGGGGCGGAGGAGAGACCCAGTACTTC; CDR3aa: CASSVEGGGGGETQYF
j_gene: TRBJ2-2; abundance: .; d_gene: .; v_gene: TRBV28; CDR3nt: TGTGCCAGCAGTTTAGTTGATTCGGCGGACACCGGGGAGCTGTTTTTT; CDR3aa: CASSLVDSADTGELFF
j_gene: TRBJ1-3; abundance: .; d_gene: .; v_gene: TRBV6-1; CDR3nt: TGTGCCAGCAGTGAGACAGATCGTAGGAACACCATATATTTT; CDR3aa: CASSETDRRNTIYF